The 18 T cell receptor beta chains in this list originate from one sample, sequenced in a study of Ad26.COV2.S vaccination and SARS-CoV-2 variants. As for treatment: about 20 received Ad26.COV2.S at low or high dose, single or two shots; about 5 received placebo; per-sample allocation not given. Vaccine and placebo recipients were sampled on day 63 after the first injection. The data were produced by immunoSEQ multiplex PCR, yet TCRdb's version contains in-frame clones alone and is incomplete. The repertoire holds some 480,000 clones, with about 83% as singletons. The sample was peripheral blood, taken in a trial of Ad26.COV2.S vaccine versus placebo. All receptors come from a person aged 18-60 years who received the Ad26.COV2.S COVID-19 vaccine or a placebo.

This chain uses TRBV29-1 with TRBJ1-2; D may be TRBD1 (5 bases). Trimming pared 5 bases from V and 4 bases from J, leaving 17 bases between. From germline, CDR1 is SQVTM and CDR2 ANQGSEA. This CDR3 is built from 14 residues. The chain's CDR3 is CSVLWDRLIYGYTF. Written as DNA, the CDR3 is TGCAGCGTTCTCTGGGACCGATTAATCTATGGCTACACCTTC.

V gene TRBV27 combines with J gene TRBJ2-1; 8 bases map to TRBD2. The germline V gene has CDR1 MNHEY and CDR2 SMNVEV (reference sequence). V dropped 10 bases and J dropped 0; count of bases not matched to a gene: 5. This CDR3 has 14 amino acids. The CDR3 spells CATRSGSSYNEQFF. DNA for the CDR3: TGTGCCACCAGAAGCGGGAGCTCCTACAATGAGCAGTTCTTC.

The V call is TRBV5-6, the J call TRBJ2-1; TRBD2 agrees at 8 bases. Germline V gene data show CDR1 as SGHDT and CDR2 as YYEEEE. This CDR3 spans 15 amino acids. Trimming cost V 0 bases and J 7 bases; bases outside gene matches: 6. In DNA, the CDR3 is TGTGCCAGCAGCTTGGTCGGGAGGGCCTTAAATGAGCAGTTCTTC. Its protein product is CASSLVGRALNEQFF.

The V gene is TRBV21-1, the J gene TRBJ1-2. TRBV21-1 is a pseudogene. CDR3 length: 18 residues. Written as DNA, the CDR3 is TGTGCCAGCAGCAAAGGGGGGGTCACCGACCTATATTACTATGGCTACACCTTC. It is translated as CASSKGGVTDLYYYGYTF.

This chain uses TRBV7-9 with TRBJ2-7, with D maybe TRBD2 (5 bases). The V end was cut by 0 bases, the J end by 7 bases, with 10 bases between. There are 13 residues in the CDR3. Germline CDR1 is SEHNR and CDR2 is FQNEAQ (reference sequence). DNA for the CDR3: TGTGCCAGCAGCTTAGCCCCGTCGGGGGAGCAGTACTTC. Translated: CASSLAPSGEQYF.

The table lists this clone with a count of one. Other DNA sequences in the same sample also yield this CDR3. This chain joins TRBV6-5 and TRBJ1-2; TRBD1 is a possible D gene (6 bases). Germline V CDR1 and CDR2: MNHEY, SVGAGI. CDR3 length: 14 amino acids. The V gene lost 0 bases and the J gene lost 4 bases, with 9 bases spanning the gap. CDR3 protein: CASSYSRGSYGYTF. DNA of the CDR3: TGTGCCAGCAGTTACTCGAGGGGGTCCTATGGCTACACCTTC.

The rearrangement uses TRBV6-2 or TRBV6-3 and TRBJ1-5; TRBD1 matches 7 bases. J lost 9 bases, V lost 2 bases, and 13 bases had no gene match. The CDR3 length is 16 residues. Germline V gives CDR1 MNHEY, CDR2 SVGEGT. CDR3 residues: CASSYGTGPAGGPQHF. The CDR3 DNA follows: TGTGCCAGCAGTTACGGCACAGGGCCCGCAGGGGGGCCCCAGCATTTT.

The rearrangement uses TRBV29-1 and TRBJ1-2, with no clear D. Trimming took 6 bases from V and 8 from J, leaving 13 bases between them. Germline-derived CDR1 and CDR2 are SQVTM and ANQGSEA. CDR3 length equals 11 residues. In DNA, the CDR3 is TGCAGCGTCTTCAGCCCGGGGGGCTACACCTTC. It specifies CSVFSPGGYTF.

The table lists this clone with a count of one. The CDR3 DNA reads as TGTGCCAGCACCCCATGGGGGGGGGCAAACTACGAGCAGTACTTC. This encodes CASTPWGGANYEQYF. The chain couples TRBV27 to TRBJ2-7; tentative D call: TRBD2 (7 bases). The germline gives CDR1 MNHEY, CDR2 SMNVEV (reference sequence). CDR3 length equals 15 residues. V was clipped by 7 bases and J by 3 bases, with 19 bases between them.

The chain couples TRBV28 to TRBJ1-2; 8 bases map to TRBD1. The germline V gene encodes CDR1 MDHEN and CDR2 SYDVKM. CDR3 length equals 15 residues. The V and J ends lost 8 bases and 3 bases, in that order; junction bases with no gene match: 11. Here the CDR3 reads CASWGLTGAHYGYTF. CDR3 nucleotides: TGTGCCAGCTGGGGGCTGACAGGGGCGCACTATGGCTACACCTTC.

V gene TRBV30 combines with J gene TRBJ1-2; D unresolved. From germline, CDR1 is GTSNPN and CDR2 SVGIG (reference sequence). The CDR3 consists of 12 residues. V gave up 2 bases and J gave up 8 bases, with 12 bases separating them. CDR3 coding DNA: TGTGCCTGGAGTCCCGAGATGTGGGGCTACACCTTC. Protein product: CAWSPEMWGYTF.

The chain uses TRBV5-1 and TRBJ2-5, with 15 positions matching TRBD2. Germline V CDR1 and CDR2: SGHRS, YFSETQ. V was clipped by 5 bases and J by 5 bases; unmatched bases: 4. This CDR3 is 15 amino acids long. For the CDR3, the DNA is TGCGCCAGCAGATCCGGGACTAGCGGGAGGGAGACCCAGTACTTC. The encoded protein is CASRSGTSGRETQYF.

Here the CDR3 DNA reads TGCGCCAGCAGCCAACTTTATCAGGGAGGCTACACCTTC. Translation: CASSQLYQGGYTF. J is TRBJ1-2 and V is TRBV4-1; TRBD1 is a possible D gene (5 bases). CDR3 length: 13 residues. Deletions cut 2 bases from V and 8 bases from J, with 12 bases between. Germline V gene sequence: CDR1 MGHRA, CDR2 YSYEKL.

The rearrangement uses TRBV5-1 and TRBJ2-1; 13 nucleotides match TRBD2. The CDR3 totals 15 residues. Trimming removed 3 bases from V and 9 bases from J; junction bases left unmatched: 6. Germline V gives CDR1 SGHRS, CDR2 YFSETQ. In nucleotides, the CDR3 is TGCGCCAGCAGCTCCGGGACTAGCGGGATGGTTGAGCAGTTCTTC. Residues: CASSSGTSGMVEQFF.

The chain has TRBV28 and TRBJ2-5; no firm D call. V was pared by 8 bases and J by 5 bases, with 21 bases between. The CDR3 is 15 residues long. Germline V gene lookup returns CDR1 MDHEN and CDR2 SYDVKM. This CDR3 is CASSALRSVGETQYF. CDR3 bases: TGTGCCAGCTCGGCCTTACGGTCGGTAGGCGAGACCCAGTACTTC.

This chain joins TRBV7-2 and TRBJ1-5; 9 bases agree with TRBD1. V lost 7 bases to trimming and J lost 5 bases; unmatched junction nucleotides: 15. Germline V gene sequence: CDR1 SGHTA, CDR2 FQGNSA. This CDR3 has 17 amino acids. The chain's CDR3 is CASNNGPGQGFDQPQHF. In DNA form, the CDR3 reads TGTGCCAGCAACAATGGCCCGGGACAGGGTTTCGATCAGCCCCAGCATTTT.

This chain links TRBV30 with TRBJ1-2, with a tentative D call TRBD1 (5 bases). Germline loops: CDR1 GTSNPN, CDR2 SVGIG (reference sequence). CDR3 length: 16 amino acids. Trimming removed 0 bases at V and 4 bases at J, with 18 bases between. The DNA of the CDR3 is TGTGCCTGGAGTGTACGTGCGTCAGGGAGTCGCTATGGCTACACCTTC. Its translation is CAWSVRASGSRYGYTF. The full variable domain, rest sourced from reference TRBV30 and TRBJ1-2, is SQTIHQWPATLVQPVGSPLSLECTVEGTSNPNLYWYRQAAGRGLQLLFYSVGIGQISSEVPQNLSASRPQDRQFILSSKKLLLSDSGFYLCAWSVRASGSRYGYTFGSGTRLTVV.

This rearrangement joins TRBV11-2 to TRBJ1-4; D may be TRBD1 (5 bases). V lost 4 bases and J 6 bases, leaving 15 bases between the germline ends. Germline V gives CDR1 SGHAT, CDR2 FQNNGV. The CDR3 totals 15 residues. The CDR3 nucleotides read TGTGCCAGCAGCTCAAGTGGGGACCGCCATGAAAAACTGTTTTTT. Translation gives CASSSSGDRHEKLFF.